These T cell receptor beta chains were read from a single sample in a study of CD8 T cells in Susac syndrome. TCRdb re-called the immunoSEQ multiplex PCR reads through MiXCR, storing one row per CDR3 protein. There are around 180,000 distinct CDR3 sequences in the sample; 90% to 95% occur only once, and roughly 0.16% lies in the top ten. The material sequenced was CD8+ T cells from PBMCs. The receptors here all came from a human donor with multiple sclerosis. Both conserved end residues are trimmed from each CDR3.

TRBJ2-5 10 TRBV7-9 ASSGGQETQY
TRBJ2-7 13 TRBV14 ASSQDDHRAYEQY
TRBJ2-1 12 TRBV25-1 ASSEYNQGNEQF
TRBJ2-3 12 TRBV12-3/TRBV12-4 ASSLTGLLDTQY
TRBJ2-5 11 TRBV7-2 ASSFDGEETQY
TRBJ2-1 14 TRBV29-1 SVEFPSSGVNNEQF
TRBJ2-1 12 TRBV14 ASSQATPGLAFF
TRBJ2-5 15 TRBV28 ASSLTSGRYSGETQY
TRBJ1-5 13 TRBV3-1 ASSQDFPPQEPQH
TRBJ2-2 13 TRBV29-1 SVLNTGRWTGELF
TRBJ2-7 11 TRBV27 ASSLSYNHEQY
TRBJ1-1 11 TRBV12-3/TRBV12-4 ASSSVEGAEAF
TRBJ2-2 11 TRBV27 ASGGHVTGELF
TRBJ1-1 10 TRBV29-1 SVVLENTEAF
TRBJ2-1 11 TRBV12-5 ASGLGSFHEQF